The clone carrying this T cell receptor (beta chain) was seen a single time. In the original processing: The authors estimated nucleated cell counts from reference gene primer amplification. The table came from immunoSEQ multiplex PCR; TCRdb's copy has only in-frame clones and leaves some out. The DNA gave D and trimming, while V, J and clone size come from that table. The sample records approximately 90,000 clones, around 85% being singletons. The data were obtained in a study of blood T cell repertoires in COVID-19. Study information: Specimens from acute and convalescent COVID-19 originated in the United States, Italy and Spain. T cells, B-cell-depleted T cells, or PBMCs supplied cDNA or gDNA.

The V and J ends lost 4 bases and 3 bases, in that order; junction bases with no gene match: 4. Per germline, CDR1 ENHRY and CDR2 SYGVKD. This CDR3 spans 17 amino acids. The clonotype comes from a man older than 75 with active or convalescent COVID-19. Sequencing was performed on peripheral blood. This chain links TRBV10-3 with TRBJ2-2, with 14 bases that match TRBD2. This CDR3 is CAISAPTSGGDTGELFF. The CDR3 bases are TGTGCCATCAGTGCCCCGACTAGCGGGGGGGACACCGGGGAGCTGTTTTTT.